This T cell receptor (beta chain) comes out of a study of CD8 T cells in ankylosing spondylitis (dated 2017 in TCRdb). About the study as a whole: The study set out to find disease-linked TCR variants by profiling T cell receptor beta repertoires in ankylosing spondylitis patients and healthy donors. The whole study cohort included 90 to 120 healthy donors and 25 or so ankylosing spondylitis patients. Peripheral blood was sampled, and synovial fluid was also collected from ankylosing spondylitis patients. Results the study describes overall, beyond this receptor: A TCR beta motif made up of under ten highly homologous amino acid variants appeared to be characteristic of blood from ankylosing spondylitis patients. Some motif variants were previously reported in synovial fluid and blood of reactive arthritis patients, suggesting common disease-initiation mechanisms. In peripheral blood, the disease-linked clones were found at relatively low frequencies and had a CD8+ phenotype. The disease-linked clones were reported as significantly enriched in matched synovial fluid samples from ankylosing spondylitis patients.

The sequencer was an Illumina HiSeq 2500. TCR beta libraries were prepared by quantitative 5'-RACE with molecular barcodes. Regarding the original processing steps: Disease-linked TCR variants were identified with a new computational method built on a probabilistic model of VDJ rearrangement. TCRdb redid the processing of the public reads, applying fastp at Q25 and MiXCR, and retained in-frame beta chains. Rows are unified per CDR3 protein, each entry keeping the most common DNA and genes. The V and J calls, along with clone size, are taken from TCRdb and not from the paper's own processing. Across this sample there are 700,000 to 850,000 distinct CDR3 sequences, with roughly 10% seen only once. The ten top clones hold less than 0.65% of the sample. This clonotype was seen a handful of times. Its antigen remains undetermined. No base-level quality is on record; no much larger clone is a single base apart.

The germline V gene provides CDR1 SGHTA and CDR2 FQGTGA. At the junction V is shortened by 5 bases and J by 7 bases; bases outside the gene matches: 10. The CDR3 holds 15 amino acids from the cysteine to the phenylalanine. Only the CDR3 region is kept as DNA, spanning 45 bases read in frame from base 1. The sample taken for sequencing was blood, either unsorted or a sorted T cell fraction (not recorded which). The receptor's source is a male donor with ankylosing spondylitis. Rearrangement joined TRBV7-3 to TRBJ2-1; TRBD2 agrees with 8 junctional bases. The DNA sequence reads TGTGCCAGCAGCCGGGGGGGAGGGATGGTGAATGAGCAGTTCTTC. It specifies CASSRGGGMVNEQFF.